These 18 T cell receptor beta chains originate from one sample sequenced in a study of cytomegalovirus exposure and HLA in healthy donors. The PCR made use of 60 Vbeta and 13 Jbeta primers. Repertoires were generated with immunoSEQ multiplex PCR, while TCRdb's copy carries only in-frame clones and drops some. The table shows about 72,000 clones, with around 82% occurring only once. Sequencing used PBMCs. These receptors all stem from a young man in good health and CMV-seronegative.

In this sample, this clone turned up a few times. The genes are TRBV6-1 and TRBJ1-4; TRBD1 might be the D (5 bases). V was shortened by 3 bases and J by 8 bases, with 16 bases between the two germline ends. The germline CDR1 and CDR2 sequences are MNHNS and SASEGT. The CDR3 extends over 15 amino acids. CDR3 DNA sequence: TGTGCCAGCAGTGAGCTAAGCGGGGGTGGGGAAAAACTGTTTTTT. This gives the protein CASSELSGGGEKLFF.

This clone appeared a few times. The chain couples TRBV5-1 to TRBJ1-1; tentative D call: TRBD1 (5 bases). Germline V CDR1 and CDR2: SGHRS, YFSETQ. The length of the CDR3 is 14 residues. The germline V and J ends were trimmed by 4 bases and 7 bases, with 17 bases remaining between them. The CDR3 region has the DNA TGCGCCAGCAGCCCCGGATTAGGGGATTATGAAGCTTTCTTT. This codes for CASSPGLGDYEAFF.

There are a few counts of this clone. The gene calls are TRBV5-4 and TRBJ1-2; a weak D match, TRBD1 (5 bases). There are 14 residues in the CDR3. Germline assignment: CDR1 SGHNT and CDR2 YYREEE (reference sequence). Trimming pared 5 bases from V and 2 bases from J, leaving 13 bases between. The CDR3 region is CASSMGGANYGYTF. The CDR3 nucleotides are TGTGCCAGCAGTATGGGAGGGGCCAACTATGGCTACACCTTC.

The gene calls are TRBV4-1 and TRBJ2-5; D not resolved. Per germline, CDR1 MGHRA and CDR2 YSYEKL. Trimming cost V 0 bases and J 2 bases, with 13 bases left between them. The CDR3 extends over 16 amino acids. CDR3 amino acids: CASSQEVRGLQETQYF. The CDR3 bases are TGCGCCAGCAGCCAAGAAGTACGAGGTCTACAAGAGACCCAGTACTTC.

This clone has only a few counts. The genes are TRBV28 and TRBJ2-7; 13 bases align to TRBD2. Germline V gene data show CDR1 as MDHEN and CDR2 as SYDVKM. The CDR3 spans 16 residues. The junction had 5 bases not matched to a gene; V was cut back by 6 bases and J by 0 bases. CDR3 in DNA: TGTGCCAGCAGGATGGGACTAGCGGGGCGCTCCTACGAGCAGTACTTC. Its protein is CASRMGLAGRSYEQYF.

The V call is TRBV28, the J call TRBJ2-3; 9 bases are shared with TRBD2. Germline assignment: CDR1 MDHEN and CDR2 SYDVKM. The CDR3 extends over 15 amino acids. Trimming cost V 8 bases and J 2 bases; bases outside gene matches: 8. The DNA for the CDR3 is TGTGCCAGCCATAACTCGGGACTAGCCACAGATACGCAGTATTTT. Encoded protein: CASHNSGLATDTQYF.

This chain links TRBV29-1 with TRBJ2-1, with a tentative D call TRBD1 (6 bases). Germline loops: CDR1 SQVTM, CDR2 ANQGSEA. There are 12 residues in the CDR3. The V gene lost 2 bases and the J gene lost 6 bases, with 8 bases spanning the gap. CDR3 bases: TGCAGCGTTGAATCACAGGGCAATGAGCAGTTCTTC. Protein product: CSVESQGNEQFF.

This chain joins TRBV2 and TRBJ2-1; the match to TRBD2 covers 9 bases. CDR1 is SNHLY, CDR2 FYNNEI, per germline. V lost 4 bases, J lost 15 bases, and 13 bases stayed unmatched. The CDR3 has 14 residues. CDR3 in DNA: TGTGCCAGCAGTGTTCTCCTAGCGGGGCCCAGTCCGTTCTTC. Translated: CASSVLLAGPSPFF.

The rearrangement links TRBV27 to TRBJ2-1; 9 positions match TRBD2. Germline V gene lookup returns CDR1 MNHEY and CDR2 SMNVEV (reference sequence). J gave up 4 bases and V 5 bases, and 6 bases lay outside the gene matches. The CDR3 runs 15 residues. The CDR3 DNA sequence: TGTGCCAGCAGTCGGCGACTAGCGGAATACAATGAGCAGTTCTTC. It encodes CASSRRLAEYNEQFF.

The chain links TRBV19 to TRBJ1-1; a weak D match, TRBD1 (6 bases). Germline lookup yields CDR1 LNHDA and CDR2 SQIVND (reference sequence). This CDR3 contains 20 residues. V shed 7 bases and J shed 0 bases, with 30 bases lying between them. CDR3 coding DNA: TGTGCCAGTAATCCCGGCTTCGGGACATTATTTTGGGGAATGAACACTGAAGCTTTCTTT. It codes for CASNPGFGTLFWGMNTEAFF.

The rearrangement links TRBV19 to TRBJ1-2; D ambiguous. The CDR3 sequence is 14 residues long. With 3 bases removed from V and 0 bases from J, the gap between germline ends came to 8 bases. The germline V gene has CDR1 LNHDA and CDR2 SQIVND (reference sequence). The chain's CDR3 is CASSILAANYGYTF. The CDR3 DNA reads TGTGCCAGTAGTATTCTCGCAGCTAACTATGGCTACACCTTC.

CDR3 sequence (DNA): TGTGCCAGTAAAGAGACAGCCCTCTACAATGAGCAGTTCTTC. It codes for CASKETALYNEQFF. This chain connects TRBV19 to TRBJ2-1, with a possible D match to TRBD1 (5 bases). The CDR3 runs 14 residues. From germline, CDR1 is LNHDA and CDR2 SQIVND (reference sequence). With 7 bases removed from V and 3 bases from J, the gap between germline ends came to 13 bases.

V usage is TRBV19 and J usage is TRBJ2-1; 8 bases map to TRBD1. This CDR3 has 14 amino acids. Trimming took 8 bases from V and 5 from J; bases not matched to a gene: 8. Germline V gene data show CDR1 as LNHDA and CDR2 as SQIVND (reference sequence). The CDR3 coding sequence is TGTGCCAGTCGCACGGGACAGGACCACAATGAGCAGTTCTTC. As protein: CASRTGQDHNEQFF.

This chain connects TRBV7-2 to TRBJ2-1, with 14 bases that match TRBD2. V lost 1 base, J lost 6 bases, and 8 bases stayed unmatched. Germline values: CDR1 SGHTA, CDR2 FQGNSA. The CDR3 runs 18 residues. The CDR3 loop is CASSLVGTSGSGFNEQFF. The CDR3 DNA reads TGTGCCAGCAGCTTAGTCGGGACTAGCGGGAGTGGGTTCAATGAGCAGTTCTTC. Filled out from reference TRBV7-2 and TRBJ2-1, the complete variable domain reads GAGVSQSPSNKVTEKGKDVELRCDPISGHTALYWYRQSLGQGLEFLIYFQGNSAPDKSGLPSDRFSAERTGGSVSTLTIQRTQQEDSAVYLCASSLVGTSGSGFNEQFFGPGTRLTVL.

The CDR3 DNA reads as TGCGCCAGCAGCTTTACCGGGACTGGGGGAGAGACCCAGTACTTC. It yields the protein CASSFTGTGGETQYF. The rearrangement uses TRBV5-1 and TRBJ2-5, with TRBD2 as a possible D gene (6 bases). Germline CDR1 SGHRS, CDR2 YFSETQ. This CDR3 comprises 15 residues. Trimming took 2 bases from V and 4 from J, leaving 15 bases between them.

This chain uses TRBV7-8 with TRBJ2-1; a weak D match, TRBD2 (6 bases). The CDR3 is 15 residues long. V lost 6 bases and J 0 bases, leaving 12 bases between the germline ends. Germline V gene sequence: CDR1 SGHVS, CDR2 FQNEAQ. The CDR3 region has the DNA TGTGCCAGCAGAGTTAGCGGAAGCTCCTACAATGAGCAGTTCTTC. Translation: CASRVSGSSYNEQFF.

This clone has only one observation. The chain is built from TRBV9 and TRBJ2-7; 8 nucleotides line up with TRBD2. Germline V gene lookup returns CDR1 SGDLS and CDR2 YYNGEE. The CDR3 is 13 amino acids. Trimming cost V 3 bases and J 2 bases; bases outside gene matches: 1. The CDR3 region is CASSGAGAYEQYF. CDR3 nucleotides: TGTGCCAGCAGCGGAGCGGGGGCCTACGAGCAGTACTTC.

CDR3 sequence: CASSWGTDSNQPQHF. CDR3 sequence (DNA): TGTGCCAGCAGTTGGGGGACAGACAGCAATCAGCCCCAGCATTTT. The J gene is TRBJ1-5, the V gene TRBV28; 7 nucleotides line up with TRBD1. Germline CDR1 is MDHEN and CDR2 is SYDVKM. Unmatched junction bases numbered 4, after V lost 4 bases and J lost 1 base. The CDR3 has 15 amino acids. The variable domain in full, with the rest retrieved from reference TRBV28 and TRBJ1-5, is DVKVTQSSRYLVKRTGEKVFLECVQDMDHENMFWYRQDPGLGLRLIYFSYDVKMKEKGDIPEGYSVSREKKERFSLILESASTNQTSMYLCASSWGTDSNQPQHFGDGTRLSIL.